These 5 T cell receptor beta chains were sequenced from one sample in a study of blood T cell repertoires in COVID-19. TCRdb's copy holds only in-frame clones and misses some; the assay was immunoSEQ multiplex PCR. Here the sample spans about 81,000 clones, around 82% being singletons. Specimen: peripheral blood. These TCRs come from a man in his 60s with acute or convalescent COVID-19.

The gene calls are TRBV5-6 and TRBJ1-6; perhaps TRBD1 as D (6 bases). V shed 0 bases and J shed 13 bases, with 11 bases lying between them. Germline V CDR1 and CDR2: SGHDT, YYEEEE. The CDR3 has 13 amino acids. CDR3 loop: CASSLAVGAPLHF. CDR3 in DNA: TGTGCCAGCAGCTTGGCAGTGGGGGCCCCCCTCCACTTT.

This chain uses TRBV12-3 or TRBV12-4 with TRBJ1-2; D unresolved. V was clipped by 1 base and J by 8 bases, with 8 bases between them. The length of the CDR3 is 12 residues. This chain's CDR3 is CASSLEKRGYTF. CDR3 nucleotides: TGTGCCAGCAGTTTAGAGAAGCGCGGCTACACCTTC.

V gene TRBV6-5 combines with J gene TRBJ1-4; no clear D. The V end was cut by 6 bases, the J end by 1 base, with 9 bases between. This CDR3 is built from 14 residues. Germline loops: CDR1 MNHEY, CDR2 SVGAGI. CDR3 DNA sequence: TGTGCCAGCAGCCAGGCTCTAACTAATGAAAAACTGTTTTTT. This gives the protein CASSQALTNEKLFF.

The rearrangement joins TRBV5-1 to TRBJ1-6, with D unresolved. Trimming cost V 4 bases and J 9 bases, with 17 bases left between them. CDR3 length: 15 amino acids. Germline CDR1 reads SGHRS; CDR2 reads YFSETQ. Here the CDR3 reads CASSRAEGGGSPLHF. DNA of the CDR3: TGCGCCAGCAGCCGGGCGGAGGGAGGTGGTTCACCCCTCCACTTT.

The rearrangement joins TRBV5-1 to TRBJ2-1; TRBD2 matches 9 bases. V trimming: 0 bases; J trimming: 3 bases; junction bases outside the gene matches: 1. CDR3 size: 15 residues. From germline, CDR1 is SGHRS and CDR2 YFSETQ. In DNA, the CDR3 is TGCGCCAGCAGCTTGGCAGCGGGGGGCTACAATGAGCAGTTCTTC. It encodes CASSLAAGGYNEQFF.